The present T cell receptor beta chain was sequenced within a study of Tregs in tolerant kidney transplant recipients. V dropped 3 bases and J dropped 5 bases, with 5 bases sitting between them. The CDR3 consists of 12 residues. Germline CDR1 is LGHNA and CDR2 is YNFKEQ. Profiled with immunoSEQ multiplex PCR; TCRdb holds only in-frame clones, not every one. This sample has about 64,000 clones; about 87% occur once, and the top ten carry under 4.5%. This clone was counted a single time. Related graft donors supplied nonmyeloablative bone marrow transplants, and mixed chimerism was transient. This specimen was CD4+ T cells from blood (PBMCs), taken 6 months after the transplant. The chain couples TRBV4-2 to TRBJ2-1; D not resolved. The source of this sequence is a human patient who received a combined kidney and bone marrow transplant. Some T cells may be graft donor cells. CDR3 nucleotides: TGTGCCAGCAGCCACTTAAACAATGAGCAGTTCTTC. This translates into CASSHLNNEQFF.